The 25 T cell receptor beta chains reported below all come from one sample, sequenced in a study of human CD8 memory T cell subsets. It was UMI-labeled 5' RACE by which the TCR beta libraries were made. TCRdb reprocessed the 5' RACE reads and reports one entry per CDR3 protein, with no DNA. Its listing shows around 11,000 distinct CDR3 sequences. Specimen: CD8+ T cells from PBMCs. The receptors here all came from a human donor in good health.

This sequence joins TRBV7-2 and TRBJ2-5. Germline V gives CDR1 SGHTA, CDR2 FQGNSA. CDR3 length: 12 residues. CDR3 residues: CASSLAGSAQYF.

The V and J genes are TRBV3-1 and TRBJ2-1; lacking DNA, the TRBD1 call made by TCRdb goes unchecked. The CDR3 is made up of 17 amino acids. Germline lookup yields CDR1 LGHDT and CDR2 YNNKEL (reference sequence). The CDR3 here is CASSQDAGTGSYNEQFF.

CDR3 in amino acids: CASSEGNEQYF. The chain couples TRBV4-1 to TRBJ2-7. Per germline, CDR1 MGHRA and CDR2 YSYEKL. There are 11 residues in the CDR3.

The rearrangement uses TRBV7-6 and TRBJ2-3; as DNA is missing, the TRBD2 call by TCRdb cannot be tested. CDR1 is SGHVS and CDR2 is FNYEAQ in the germline V gene. The CDR3 sequence is 15 residues long. This CDR3 reads CASRQTSGGSDTQYF.

V gene TRBV29-1 combines with J gene TRBJ2-7; TCRdb gives TRBD2 as the D gene, but with no DNA this cannot be confirmed. The CDR3 spans 15 residues. In germline, CDR1 is SQVTM, CDR2 ANQGSEA. The CDR3 here is CSVEDKVAGGYEQYF.

This rearrangement joins TRBV28 to TRBJ2-7; TCRdb lists TRBD1, though no DNA is available to test this call. Germline V lookup: CDR1 MDHEN, CDR2 SYDVKM. The CDR3 runs to 15 residues. The CDR3 reads CASSTPRDIIYEQYF. Combining the CDR3 with reference TRBV28 and TRBJ2-7 gives the whole variable domain DVKVTQSSRYLVKRTGEKVFLECVQDMDHENMFWYRQDPGLGLRLIYFSYDVKMKEKGDIPEGYSVSREKKERFSLILESASTNQTSMYLCASSTPRDIIYEQYFGPGTRLTVT.

V usage is TRBV10-1 and J usage is TRBJ2-7; as DNA is missing, the TRBD2 call by TCRdb cannot be tested. Germline values: CDR1 WNHNN, CDR2 SYGVQD (reference sequence). CDR3 length: 14 residues. This CDR3 reads CASSKDSSAYEQYF.

V is TRBV11-2 and J is TRBJ2-1; TCRdb calls TRBD2, which cannot be checked without DNA. CDR1 is SGHAT, CDR2 FQNNGV, per germline. This CDR3 spans 15 amino acids. The CDR3 reads CASSSSSGIYNEQFF.

CDR3 in amino acids: CAAQQLRGKGVGELFF. V and J are TRBV28 and TRBJ2-2; absent DNA, TCRdb's TRBD1 call cannot be checked. The CDR3 contains 16 residues. The germline V gene encodes CDR1 MDHEN and CDR2 SYDVKM.

In terms of frequency, this clonotype is large. V is TRBV20-1 and J is TRBJ2-3; lacking DNA, the TRBD2 call made by TCRdb goes unchecked. The CDR3 length is 18 residues. Germline values: CDR1 DFQATT, CDR2 SNEGSKA (reference sequence). The CDR3: CSATSERRIRESTDTQYF.

V gene TRBV20-1 combines with J gene TRBJ2-7; TCRdb picks TRBD1, but there is no DNA to check that call. Germline CDR1 is DFQATT and CDR2 is SNEGSKA (reference sequence). The CDR3 is 15 residues long. The CDR3 sequence is CSARATGQASYEQYF.

This chain connects TRBV19 to TRBJ2-2; with no DNA, the TCRdb D assignment of TRBD1 cannot be verified. CDR3 length equals 15 residues. The germline gives CDR1 LNHDA, CDR2 SQIVND (reference sequence). This CDR3 is CASAIMGTYTGELFF.

The J gene is TRBJ2-2, the V gene TRBV12-3 or TRBV12-4; TCRdb names TRBD1, which stays unverified in the absence of DNA. This CDR3 contains 15 residues. The CDR3 protein is CASSFGEGLTGELFF.

The chain uses TRBV18 and TRBJ2-5; TCRdb indicates TRBD1, and absent DNA this call remains unverified. The CDR3 extends over 16 amino acids. CDR1 is KGHSH and CDR2 is LQKENI in the germline V gene. CDR3 amino acids: CASSPFDRLGIETQYF. The full variable domain, completed using reference TRBV18 and TRBJ2-5, is NAGVMQNPRHLVRRRGQEARLRCSPMKGHSHVYWYRQLPEEGLKFMVYLQKENIIDESGMPKERFSAEFPKEGPSILRIQQVVRGDSAAYFCASSPFDRLGIETQYFGPGTRLLVL.

The chain links TRBV5-6 to TRBJ1-5; TCRdb selects TRBD1, and the lack of DNA leaves this call unchecked. This CDR3 region has 19 residues. The germline gives CDR1 SGHDT, CDR2 YYEEEE. CDR3 sequence: CASSSEQGPWFYSNQPQHF.

The rearrangement joins TRBV19 to TRBJ2-7; the TRBD1 assignment by TCRdb is unverifiable without DNA. The germline V gene encodes CDR1 LNHDA and CDR2 SQIVND (reference sequence). CDR3 length: 13 amino acids. This chain's CDR3 is CASSKTGRYEQYF.

The chain carries TRBV25-1 and TRBJ1-6. Per germline, CDR1 MGHDK and CDR2 SYGVNS. This CDR3 has 15 amino acids. CDR3 loop: CASSERGQVESPLHF.

This chain connects TRBV6-1 to TRBJ2-7. The CDR3 spans 12 residues. Germline loops: CDR1 MNHNS, CDR2 SASEGT. The CDR3 protein is CASSEGEFEQYF.

The chain links TRBV2 to TRBJ1-1. This CDR3 has 13 residues. Per germline, CDR1 SNHLY and CDR2 FYNNEI. CDR3 amino acids: CASSEAHGVGAFF. Full variable domain (outside the CDR3, taken from reference TRBV2 and TRBJ1-1): EPEVTQTPSHQVTQMGQEVILRCVPISNHLYFYWYRQILGQKVEFLVSFYNNEISEKSEIFDDQFSVERPDGSNFTLKIRSTKLEDSAMYFCASSEAHGVGAFFGQGTRLTVV.

According to its frequency, this clonotype is medium-sized (0.01 to 0.1%). The chain is built from TRBV4-1 and TRBJ1-5; TCRdb proposes TRBD1, but this gene call is untestable without DNA. The CDR3 is 15 residues long. Germline V gene data show CDR1 as MGHRA and CDR2 as YSYEKL. The CDR3 sequence is CASSQRTASNQPQHF.

This sequence joins TRBV9 and TRBJ2-1; TCRdb selects TRBD2, and the lack of DNA leaves this call unchecked. The CDR3 totals 14 residues. Germline CDR1 reads SGDLS; CDR2 reads YYNGEE. The chain's CDR3 is CASSPRTPGDEQFF.

V is TRBV2 and J is TRBJ2-3. The CDR3 runs 14 residues. The germline gives CDR1 SNHLY, CDR2 FYNNEI. This CDR3 is CASSNTVGTDTQYF.

This sequence joins TRBV28 and TRBJ1-3; as DNA is missing, the TRBD1 call by TCRdb cannot be tested. The CDR3 sequence is 12 residues long. Germline V CDR1 and CDR2: MDHEN, SYDVKM. The chain's CDR3 is CASRWGADTIYF.

The chain couples TRBV27 to TRBJ2-7; no DNA is available, so the TRBD1 call from TCRdb remains unchecked. Per germline, CDR1 MNHEY and CDR2 SMNVEV (reference sequence). The CDR3 spans 13 residues. CDR3 loop: CASSPGQSYEQYF.

The V and J genes are TRBV25-1 and TRBJ2-7; no DNA is available, so the TRBD1 call from TCRdb remains unchecked. This CDR3 contains 17 residues. CDR1 and CDR2 from the germline V gene are MGHDK and SYGVNS. CDR3 sequence reads: CASSGFHPHRDTYEQYF.